The present T cell receptor beta chain was sequenced within a study of radiation and T cells in renal cell carcinoma. CDR1 and CDR2 from the germline V gene are MNHEY and SMNVEV (reference sequence). V shed 7 bases and J shed 4 bases, with 19 bases lying between them. The CDR3 is made up of 15 amino acids. Here immunoSEQ multiplex PCR was the method, and the copy in TCRdb shows in-frame clones only, minus some. The sample holds approximately 100,000 clones, 75% to 90% seen once. Time point indicated: baseline pretreatment blood. The treatment denotes: 15 Gy SBRT to primary tumor, nephrectomy 4 weeks later.

The clonotype comes from a man aged 50-60 years with renal cell carcinoma. The chain has TRBV27 and TRBJ1-2, with a possible D match to TRBD1 (5 bases). This sample comprised blood, obtained from a patient whose treatment included radiotherapy and nephrectomy. Here the CDR3 reads CASTSRRRGLYGYTF. CDR3 in DNA: TGTGCCAGCACGTCACGAAGACGGGGCCTCTATGGCTACACCTTC.